The TCR beta chain described here comes from a study of blood T cell repertoires in COVID-19. Whole-study context: Sample material is recorded as cDNA or gDNA derived from T cells, B-cell-depleted T cells, or PBMCs.

Clones were sequenced by immunoSEQ multiplex PCR, and TCRdb holds only the in-frame ones, with some missing. Of 310,000 or so clones in the sample, over 75% were seen once. The TCR sequence derives from a man aged 50 or older with active or convalescent COVID-19. Sequencing was carried out using peripheral blood.

The CDR3 reads CASRLTSGRMDGEQFF. In DNA form, the CDR3 reads TGCGCCAGCAGATTGACTAGCGGGAGGATGGACGGTGAGCAGTTCTTC. The chain is built from TRBV5-1 and TRBJ2-1; 13 bases map to TRBD2. Germline CDR1 SGHRS, CDR2 YFSETQ. The junction had 11 bases not matched to a gene; V was cut back by 5 bases and J by 9 bases. This CDR3 is built from 16 residues.